This TCR beta chain was obtained from a study of T-cell memory formation after mild COVID-19. Study background: Largely, the TCR clusters proved donor specific.

This CDR3 comprises 18 residues. Germline CDR1 DFQATT, CDR2 SNEGSKA (reference sequence). J was trimmed by 2 bases and V by 0 bases; bases with no gene match: 13. The sample holds a few counts of this clonotype. TCRdb re-called the 5' RACE reads through MiXCR, storing one row per CDR3 protein. The table records roughly 190,000 distinct CDR3 sequences, around 30% of them present only once. The clonotype was recovered from an adult woman who had mild COVID-19 (a few samples of this study predate the infection). Cell type and time point are not known. Sequencing input: PBMCs or a T cell subset sorted from them (not recorded which). The chain combines TRBV20-1 with TRBJ2-5; 9 bases fit TRBD2. The CDR3 region is CSARDGTLTSGPQETQYF. CDR3 coding DNA: TGCAGTGCTAGAGATGGAACCCTTACTAGCGGGCCACAAGAGACCCAGTACTTC.